This T cell receptor (beta chain) was sequenced during a study of identical twins. V was clipped by 0 bases and J by 5 bases; unmatched bases: 5. The CDR3 is 18 amino acids. CDR1 and CDR2 from the germline V gene are LGHNA and YNFKEQ. In this sample, this clonotype turned up a few times. What it binds is unknown. General study findings and limits: High-abundance cord blood beta clonotypes had fewer insertions; memory repertoires showed none. Twin pairs' shared out-of-frame alpha sequences were enriched in low generation probability.

Only healthy Caucasians were included as donors. A universal primer site was added by template switching, and unique molecular identifiers were carried by the cDNA. TCRdb recomputed calls from the 5' RACE reads with MiXCR, one row per CDR3 protein. This table holds 450,000 or so distinct CDR3 sequences, 13% to 15% found once. These same data were also listed under a study on yellow fever vaccine responses in identical twins.

The clonotype was recovered from a young woman in good health. V and J are TRBV4-2 and TRBJ2-2; 14 nucleotides align to TRBD2. Sequencing was done on a sample of CD4+ T cells sorted from blood. The CDR3 sequence: CASSQDAGTSGGTGELFF. CDR3 nucleotides: TGTGCCAGCAGCCAAGATGCAGGGACTAGCGGGGGAACCGGGGAGCTGTTTTTT.